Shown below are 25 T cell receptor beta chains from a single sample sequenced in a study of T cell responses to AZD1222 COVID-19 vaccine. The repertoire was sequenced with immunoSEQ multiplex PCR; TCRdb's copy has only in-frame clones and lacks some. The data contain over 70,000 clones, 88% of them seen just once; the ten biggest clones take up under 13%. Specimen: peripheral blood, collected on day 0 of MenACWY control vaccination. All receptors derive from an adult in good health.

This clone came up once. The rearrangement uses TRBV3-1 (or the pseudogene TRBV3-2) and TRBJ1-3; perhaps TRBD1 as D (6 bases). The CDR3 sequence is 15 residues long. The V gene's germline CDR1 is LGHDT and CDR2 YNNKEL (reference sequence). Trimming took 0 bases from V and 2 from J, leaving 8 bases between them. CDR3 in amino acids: CASSQEPGAGNTIYF. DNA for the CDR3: TGTGCCAGCAGCCAAGAACCAGGGGCTGGAAACACCATATATTTT.

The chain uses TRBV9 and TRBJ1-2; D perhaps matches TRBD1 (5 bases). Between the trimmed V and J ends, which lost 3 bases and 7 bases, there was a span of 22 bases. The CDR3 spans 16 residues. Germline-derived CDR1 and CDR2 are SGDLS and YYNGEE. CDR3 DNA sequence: TGTGCCAGCAGCGCTTCGCGGCAGGGCCAGGGCTCTGGCTACACCTTC. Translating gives CASSASRQGQGSGYTF.

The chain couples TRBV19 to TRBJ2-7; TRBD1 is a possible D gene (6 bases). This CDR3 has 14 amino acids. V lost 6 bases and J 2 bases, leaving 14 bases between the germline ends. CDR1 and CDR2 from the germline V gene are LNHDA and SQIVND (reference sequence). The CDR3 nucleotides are TGTGCCAGTAGCCCGGGACGGGACACCTACGAGCAGTACTTC. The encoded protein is CASSPGRDTYEQYF.

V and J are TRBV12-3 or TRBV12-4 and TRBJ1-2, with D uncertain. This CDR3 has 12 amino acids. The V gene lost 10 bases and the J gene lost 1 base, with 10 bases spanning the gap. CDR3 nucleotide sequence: TGTGCCACCCTCGATCATAACTATGGCTACACCTTC. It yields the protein CATLDHNYGYTF.

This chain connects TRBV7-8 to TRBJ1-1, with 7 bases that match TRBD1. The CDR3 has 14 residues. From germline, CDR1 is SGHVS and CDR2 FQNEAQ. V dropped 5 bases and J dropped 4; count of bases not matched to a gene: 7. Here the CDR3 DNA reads TGTGCCAGCAGCCCATTACAGGGGAGCACTGAAGCTTTCTTT. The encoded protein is CASSPLQGSTEAFF.

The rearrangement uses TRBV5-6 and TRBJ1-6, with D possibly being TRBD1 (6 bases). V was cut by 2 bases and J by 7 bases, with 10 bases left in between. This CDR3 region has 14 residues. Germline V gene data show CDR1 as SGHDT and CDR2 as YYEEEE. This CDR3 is CASSFPTGNSPLHF. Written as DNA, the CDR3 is TGTGCCAGCAGCTTTCCTACAGGGAATTCACCCCTCCACTTT.

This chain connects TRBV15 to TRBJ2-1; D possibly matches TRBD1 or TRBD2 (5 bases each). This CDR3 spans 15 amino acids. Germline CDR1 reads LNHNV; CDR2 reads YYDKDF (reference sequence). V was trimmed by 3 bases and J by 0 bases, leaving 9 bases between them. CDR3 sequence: CATSRRGDSYNEQFF. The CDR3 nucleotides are TGTGCCACCAGCAGGAGGGGAGACTCCTACAATGAGCAGTTCTTC.

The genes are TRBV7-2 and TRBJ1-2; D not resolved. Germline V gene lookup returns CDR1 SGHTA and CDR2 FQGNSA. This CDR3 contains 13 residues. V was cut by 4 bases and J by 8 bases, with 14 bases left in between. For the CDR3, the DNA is TGTGCCAGCAGCTCCGAGAGGGCCTTAGGCTACACCTTC. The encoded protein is CASSSERALGYTF.

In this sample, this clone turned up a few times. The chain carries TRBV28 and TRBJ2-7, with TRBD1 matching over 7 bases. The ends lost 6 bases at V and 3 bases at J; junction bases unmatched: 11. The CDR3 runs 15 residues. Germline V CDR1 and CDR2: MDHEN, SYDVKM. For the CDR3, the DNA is TGTGCCAGCAGCAGCCCACAGGGGTTTCGCTACGAGCAGTACTTC. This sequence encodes CASSSPQGFRYEQYF. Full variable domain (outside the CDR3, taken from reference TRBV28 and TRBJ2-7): DVKVTQSSRYLVKRTGEKVFLECVQDMDHENMFWYRQDPGLGLRLIYFSYDVKMKEKGDIPEGYSVSREKKERFSLILESASTNQTSMYLCASSSPQGFRYEQYFGPGTRLTVT.

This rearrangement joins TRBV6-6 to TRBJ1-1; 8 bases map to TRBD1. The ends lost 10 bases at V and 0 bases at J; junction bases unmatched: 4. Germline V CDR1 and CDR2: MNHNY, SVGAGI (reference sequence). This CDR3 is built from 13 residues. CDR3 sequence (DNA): TGTGCCATCGACAGGGGCCTGAACACTGAAGCTTTCTTT. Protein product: CAIDRGLNTEAFF.

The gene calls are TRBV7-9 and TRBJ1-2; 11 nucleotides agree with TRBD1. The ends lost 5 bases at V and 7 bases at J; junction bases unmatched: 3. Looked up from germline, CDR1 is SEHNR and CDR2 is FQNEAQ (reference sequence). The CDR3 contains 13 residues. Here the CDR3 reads CASSLGTGGGYTF. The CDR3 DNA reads TGTGCCAGCAGCCTGGGGACAGGGGGTGGCTACACCTTC. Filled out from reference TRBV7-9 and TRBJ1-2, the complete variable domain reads DTGVSQNPRHKITKRGQNVTFRCDPISEHNRLYWYRQTLGQGPEFLTYFQNEAQLEKSRLLSDRFSAERPKGSFSTLEIQRTEQGDSAMYLCASSLGTGGGYTFGSGTRLTVV.

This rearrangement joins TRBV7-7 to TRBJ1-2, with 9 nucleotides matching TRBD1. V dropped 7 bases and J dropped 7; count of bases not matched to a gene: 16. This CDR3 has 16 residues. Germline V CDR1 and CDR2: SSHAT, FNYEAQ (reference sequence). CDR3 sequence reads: CASNPGQGFSTCGYTF. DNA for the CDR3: TGTGCCAGCAACCCGGGACAGGGTTTTTCTACGTGTGGCTACACCTTC.

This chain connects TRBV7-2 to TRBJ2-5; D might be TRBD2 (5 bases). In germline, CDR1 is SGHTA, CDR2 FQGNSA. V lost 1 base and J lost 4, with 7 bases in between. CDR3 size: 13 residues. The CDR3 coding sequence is TGTGCCAGCAGCTTAGGAGGGCCAGAGACCCAGTACTTC. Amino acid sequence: CASSLGGPETQYF.

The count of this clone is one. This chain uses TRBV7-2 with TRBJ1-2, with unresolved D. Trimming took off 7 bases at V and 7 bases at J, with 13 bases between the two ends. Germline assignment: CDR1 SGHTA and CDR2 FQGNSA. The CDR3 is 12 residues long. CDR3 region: CASTYGGRGYTF. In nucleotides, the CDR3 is TGTGCCAGCACCTACGGTGGCCGTGGCTACACCTTC. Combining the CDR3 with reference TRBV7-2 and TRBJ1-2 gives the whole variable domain GAGVSQSPSNKVTEKGKDVELRCDPISGHTALYWYRQSLGQGLEFLIYFQGNSAPDKSGLPSDRFSAERTGGSVSTLTIQRTQQEDSAVYLCASTYGGRGYTFGSGTRLTVV.

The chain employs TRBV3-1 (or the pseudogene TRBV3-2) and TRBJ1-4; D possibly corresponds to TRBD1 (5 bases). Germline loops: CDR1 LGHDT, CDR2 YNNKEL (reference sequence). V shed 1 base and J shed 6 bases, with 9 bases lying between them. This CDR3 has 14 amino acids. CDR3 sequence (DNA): TGTGCCAGCAGCCAAGGGGGCTCCTATGAAAAACTGTTTTTT. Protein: CASSQGGSYEKLFF.

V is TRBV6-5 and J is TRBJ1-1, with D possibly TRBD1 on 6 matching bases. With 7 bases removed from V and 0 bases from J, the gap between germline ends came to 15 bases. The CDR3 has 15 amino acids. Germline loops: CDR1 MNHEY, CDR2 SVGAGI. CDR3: CASTQMGGLNTEAFF. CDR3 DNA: TGTGCCAGCACCCAAATGGGGGGCCTGAACACTGAAGCTTTCTTT.

The CDR3: CASSLVATPGDTQYF. The CDR3 nucleotides read TGTGCCAGCAGCTTAGTAGCCACACCGGGAGATACGCAGTATTTT. This chain joins TRBV11-1 and TRBJ2-3; D gene ambiguous. Trimming removed 1 base from V and 5 bases from J, with 13 bases in between. Germline CDR1 and CDR2: SGHAT and FQDESV (reference sequence). The CDR3 has 15 amino acids. Using reference TRBV11-1 and TRBJ2-3 for the parts outside the CDR3, the full variable domain is EAEVAQSPRYKITEKSQAVAFWCDPISGHATLYWYRQILGQGPELLVQFQDESVVDDSQLPKDRFSAERLKGVDSTLKIQPAELGDSAMYLCASSLVATPGDTQYFGPGTRLTVL.

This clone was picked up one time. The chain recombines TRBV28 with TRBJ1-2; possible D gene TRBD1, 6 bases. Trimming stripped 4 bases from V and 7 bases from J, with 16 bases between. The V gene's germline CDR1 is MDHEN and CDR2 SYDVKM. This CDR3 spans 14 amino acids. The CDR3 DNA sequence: TGTGCCAGCAGTTACCCTGGGGGGCAGGGTGGCTACACCTTC. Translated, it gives CASSYPGGQGGYTF.

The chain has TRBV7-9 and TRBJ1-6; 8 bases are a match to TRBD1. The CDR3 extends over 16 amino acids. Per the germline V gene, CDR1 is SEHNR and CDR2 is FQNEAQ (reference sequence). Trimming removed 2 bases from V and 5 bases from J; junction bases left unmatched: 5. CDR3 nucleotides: TGTGCCAGCAGCTTAACCGGGACAGGAGATAATTCACCCCTCCACTTT. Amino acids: CASSLTGTGDNSPLHF.

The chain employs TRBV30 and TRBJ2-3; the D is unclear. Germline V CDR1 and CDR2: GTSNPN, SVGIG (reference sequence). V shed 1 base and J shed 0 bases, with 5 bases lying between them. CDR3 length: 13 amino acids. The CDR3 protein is CAWSGRSTDTQYF. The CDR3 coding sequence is TGTGCCTGGAGTGGTCGAAGCACAGATACGCAGTATTTT.

CDR3 residues: CASSQRGAEAFF. The CDR3 coding sequence is TGTGCCAGCAGCCAACGGGGGGCGGAGGCTTTCTTT. The V call is TRBV27, the J call TRBJ1-1; TRBD1 might be the D (6 bases). CDR3 length: 12 residues. Germline loops: CDR1 MNHEY, CDR2 SMNVEV (reference sequence). Trimming cost V 6 bases and J 11 bases, with 16 bases left between them.

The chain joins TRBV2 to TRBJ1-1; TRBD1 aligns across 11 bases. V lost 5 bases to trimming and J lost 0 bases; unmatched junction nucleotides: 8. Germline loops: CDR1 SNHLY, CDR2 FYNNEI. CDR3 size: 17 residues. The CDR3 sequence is CASSYLGQGALNTEAFF. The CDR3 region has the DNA TGTGCCAGCAGTTACCTCGGACAGGGGGCCTTGAACACTGAAGCTTTCTTT.

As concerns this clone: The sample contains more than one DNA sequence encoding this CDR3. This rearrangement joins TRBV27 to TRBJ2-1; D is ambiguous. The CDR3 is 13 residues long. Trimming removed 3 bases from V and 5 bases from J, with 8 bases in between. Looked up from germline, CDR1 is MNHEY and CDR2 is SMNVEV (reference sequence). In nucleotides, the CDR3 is TGTGCCAGCAGTTTCCGTCGTAACAATGAGCAGTTCTTC. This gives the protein CASSFRRNNEQFF.

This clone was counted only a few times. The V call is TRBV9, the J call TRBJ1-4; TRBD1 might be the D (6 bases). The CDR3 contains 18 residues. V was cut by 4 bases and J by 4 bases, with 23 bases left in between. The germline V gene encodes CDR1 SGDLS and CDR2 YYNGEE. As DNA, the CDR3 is TGTGCCAGCAGCCCCACTTCCGCCCCCGGGGGCTATAATGAAAAACTGTTTTTT. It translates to CASSPTSAPGGYNEKLFF.

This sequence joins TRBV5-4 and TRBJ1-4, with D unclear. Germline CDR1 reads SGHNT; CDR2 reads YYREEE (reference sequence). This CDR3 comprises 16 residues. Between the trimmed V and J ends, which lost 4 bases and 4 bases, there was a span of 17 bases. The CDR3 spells CASSRIDGIHNEKLFF. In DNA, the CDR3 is TGTGCCAGCAGCCGAATAGACGGCATTCATAATGAAAAACTGTTTTTT.